This TCR beta chain derives from a study of blood T cell repertoires in COVID-19. Across the study: The origin of the acute and convalescent COVID-19 samples was the United States, Italy and Spain. In each case, the material was cDNA or gDNA derived from T cells, B-cell-depleted T cells, or PBMCs.

Authors' analysis steps: Using reference gene primer amplification, nucleated cell counts were estimated. The method was immunoSEQ multiplex PCR; TCRdb's version includes in-frame clones alone and lacks a portion of them. Clone size and the V and J calls come from that table; the DNA yielded D and trimming. The sample shows some 170,000 clones, roughly 85% of them seen only once. Looked up from germline, CDR1 is SGHRS and CDR2 is YFSETQ. The V end lost 3 bases, the J end lost 5 bases, and 10 bases lay between the germline ends. The CDR3 is 13 residues long. The sequencing input was peripheral blood. The receptor was derived from a man aged 35 to 55 with acute or convalescent COVID-19. The chain uses TRBV5-1 and TRBJ2-3, with D perhaps matching TRBD2 (7 bases). The CDR3 protein is CASSSGGQDTQYF. The CDR3 DNA sequence: TGCGCCAGCAGCTCGGGGGGCCAAGATACGCAGTATTTT.